These 28 T cell receptor beta chains share one sample of origin, sequenced in a study of blood T cells in healthy people across ages. A J-beta primer mix and a sample-barcoded 5' primer were used in a second PCR of roughly 7 to 12 cycles. One entry per CDR3 protein results from TCRdb running MiXCR on the 5' RACE reads. The sample carries about 1.6 million distinct CDR3 sequences, about 32% recorded once. Sequencing was performed on blood. Receptors were obtained from a woman aged 25 to 39 in good health.

This clonotype came up a few times. V gene TRBV5-6 combines with J gene TRBJ1-2; D remains ambiguous. Germline CDR1 is SGHDT and CDR2 is YYEEEE. The CDR3 length is 14 residues. V lost 0 bases, J lost 1 base, and 7 bases lay in between. The CDR3: CASSLDGINYGYTF. CDR3 bases: TGTGCCAGCAGCTTGGATGGGATTAACTATGGCTACACCTTC. Variable domain in full (rest from reference TRBV5-6 and TRBJ1-2): DAGVTQSPTHLIKTRGQQVTLRCSPKSGHDTVSWYQQALGQGPQFIFQYYEEEERQRGNFPDRFSGHQFPNYSSELNVNALLLGDSALYLCASSLDGINYGYTFGSGTRLTVV.

For this clonotype: Mismatch with germline at one junction end may stem from a read error. The chain couples TRBV6-1 to TRBJ2-5; a weak D match, TRBD2 (6 bases). The CDR3 runs to 14 residues. Germline V gene sequence: CDR1 MNHNS, CDR2 SASEGT. CDR3 amino acids: CASRVIGGGETQCF. The CDR3 bases are TGTGCCAGCAGAGTCATCGGGGGAGGAGAGACCCAGTGCTTC.

J is TRBJ2-5 and V is TRBV7-9; 8 bases match TRBD2. Germline values: CDR1 SEHNR, CDR2 FQNEAQ (reference sequence). J lost 1 base, V lost 5 bases, and 6 bases had no gene match. This CDR3 comprises 15 residues. The CDR3 here is CASSLNGLAQETQYF. CDR3 bases: TGTGCCAGCAGCCTAAATGGACTAGCCCAAGAGACCCAGTACTTC.

The CDR3 is CASSPAKVGELGYTF. The CDR3 region has the DNA TGTGCCAGCTCACCGGCGAAAGTAGGGGAACTTGGCTACACCTTC. This chain connects TRBV18 to TRBJ1-2, with D perhaps TRBD1 (5 bases). Trimming took off 3 bases at V and 7 bases at J, with 18 bases between the two ends. This CDR3 contains 15 residues. Per the germline V gene, CDR1 is KGHSH and CDR2 is LQKENI.

This clonotype has at least ten counts. J is TRBJ2-3 and V is TRBV4-1; 8 bases fit TRBD2. CDR1 is MGHRA, CDR2 YSYEKL, per germline. The CDR3 spans 15 residues. After removal of 1 base from V and 1 base from J, the junction contained 1 base not matched to a gene. The CDR3 protein is CASSQGRGGTDTQYF. The CDR3 DNA follows: TGCGCCAGCAGCCAAGGGCGGGGGGGCACAGATACGCAGTATTTT.

The rearrangement joins TRBV5-1 to TRBJ1-4; D is uncertain. The V gene's germline CDR1 is SGHRS and CDR2 YFSETQ. The CDR3 is 11 residues long. V lost 1 base and J 7 bases, leaving 2 bases between the germline ends. The CDR3 region is CASSLLEKLFF. CDR3 coding DNA: TGCGCCAGCAGCTTGCTTGAAAAACTGTTTTTT.

The chain couples TRBV20-1 to TRBJ1-2; D unclear. The germline V gene has CDR1 DFQATT and CDR2 SNEGSKA (reference sequence). This CDR3 is built from 13 residues. With 3 bases removed from V and 6 bases from J, the gap between germline ends came to 14 bases. The CDR3 DNA sequence: TGCAGTGCTAGTCTAGGACGGGAGCATGGCTACACCTTC. It translates to CSASLGREHGYTF.

Worth noting for this clonotype: At one boundary the junction diverges from the germline segment, which might be a read error. The rearrangement uses TRBV6-6 and TRBJ2-3; no reliable D call. Germline V gene sequence: CDR1 MNHNY, CDR2 SVGAGI (reference sequence). The CDR3 is made up of 14 amino acids. For the CDR3, the DNA is TGTACCAGCAGTTACTCGAGGAGCTCAGATACGCAGTATTTT. Translating gives CTSSYSRSSDTQYF.

The V and J genes are TRBV18 and TRBJ2-7, with 11 bases lining up with TRBD1. The V segment lost 4 bases and the J segment 0 bases; nucleotides outside the gene matches: 11. CDR1 and CDR2 (germline): KGHSH, LQKENI. This CDR3 contains 18 residues. The CDR3 protein is CASSLGLGQGATSYEQYF. In nucleotides, the CDR3 is TGTGCCAGCTCACTTGGGCTCGGACAGGGGGCAACCTCCTACGAGCAGTACTTC.

The chain couples TRBV6-4 to TRBJ1-6; a weak D match, TRBD1 (5 bases). The CDR3 totals 13 residues. CDR1 is MRHNA and CDR2 is SNTAGT in the germline V gene. V dropped 4 bases and J dropped 10 bases, with 11 bases sitting between them. CDR3 protein: CASSAREKSPLHF. The CDR3, as DNA: TGTGCCAGCAGTGCCAGGGAAAAGTCACCCCTCCACTTT.

In the case of this clonotype: A much larger clone is a single base away; this may be a read error. The V and J genes are TRBV29-1 and TRBJ2-7, with 9 bases aligning to TRBD1. Looked up from germline, CDR1 is SQVTM and CDR2 is ANQGSEA. The CDR3 extends over 14 amino acids. The CDR3 is CSVAGTGLGYERYF. In DNA, the CDR3 is TGCAGCGTTGCTGGGACAGGGCTAGGCTACGAGCGGTACTTC.

The chain combines TRBV3-1 with TRBJ2-3; TRBD2 matches at 15 bases. This CDR3 is built from 18 residues. Trimming cost V 4 bases and J 1 base; bases outside gene matches: 6. In germline, CDR1 is LGHDT, CDR2 YNNKEL (reference sequence). Here the CDR3 reads CASSPTGLAGGRTDTQYF. As DNA, the CDR3 is TGTGCCAGCAGCCCGACGGGACTAGCGGGGGGACGCACAGATACGCAGTATTTT.

This clonotype was seen more than once but under ten times. CDR3 coding DNA: TGTGCCAGCAGCTCCCTAGAGGGGGGGCTGAATGAGCAGTTCTTC. Its translation is CASSSLEGGLNEQFF. V is TRBV11-2 and J is TRBJ2-1, with D possibly TRBD2 on 7 matching bases. V lost 4 bases and J 7 bases, leaving 17 bases between the germline ends. The CDR3 totals 15 residues. Germline CDR1 reads SGHAT; CDR2 reads FQNNGV.

The chain recombines TRBV5-1 with TRBJ1-4; no firm D call. Trimming stripped 0 bases from V and 0 bases from J, with 12 bases between. Germline V CDR1 and CDR2: SGHRS, YFSETQ. This CDR3 is 17 amino acids long. CDR3 amino acids: CASSLDSGRSTNEKLFF. The DNA for the CDR3 is TGCGCCAGCAGCTTGGACAGTGGGAGATCAACTAATGAAAAACTGTTTTTT. Full variable domain (missing parts from reference TRBV5-1 and TRBJ1-4): KAGVTQTPRYLIKTRGQQVTLSCSPISGHRSVSWYQQTPGQGLQFLFEYFSETQRNKGNFPGRFSGRQFSNSRSEMNVSTLELGDSALYLCASSLDSGRSTNEKLFFGSGTQLSVL.

This clonotype appeared a few times. This sequence joins TRBV20-1 and TRBJ1-5; 8 positions agree with TRBD1. The ends lost 3 bases at V and 9 bases at J; junction bases unmatched: 16. The CDR3 consists of 16 residues. CDR1 and CDR2 from the germline V gene are DFQATT and SNEGSKA (reference sequence). The CDR3 region is CSASPPLGQGGGPQHF. CDR3 DNA: TGCAGTGCTAGCCCACCTCTCGGACAGGGCGGTGGGCCCCAGCATTTT.

This clonotype was counted many times. This chain links TRBV4-1 with TRBJ1-5, with D perhaps TRBD1 (5 bases). The length of the CDR3 is 16 residues. Trimming took off 10 bases at V and 4 bases at J, with 23 bases between the two ends. Germline V gene data show CDR1 as MGHRA and CDR2 as YSYEKL. CDR3 sequence reads: CANVDGTYPRNQPQHF. The CDR3 DNA reads as TGCGCCAACGTAGATGGGACGTACCCGAGGAATCAGCCCCAGCATTTT.

This clonotype has only a few counts. V usage is TRBV15 and J usage is TRBJ2-5, with 8 bases aligning to TRBD2. V lost 1 base to trimming and J lost 1 base; unmatched junction nucleotides: 2. The CDR3 has 15 residues. Germline lookup yields CDR1 LNHNV and CDR2 YYDKDF (reference sequence). Written as DNA, the CDR3 is TGTGCCACCAGCAGAGCCCTAGCGGGCCAAGAGACCCAGTACTTC. Its translation is CATSRALAGQETQYF.

This clonotype is a singleton in its sample. The V call is TRBV24-1, the J call TRBJ2-5; TRBD2 matches 7 bases. The end of the DNA is better explained by TRBJ2-7, so the J call may be wrong. Germline V gene sequence: CDR1 KGHDR, CDR2 SFDVKD. This CDR3 has 16 residues. CDR3: CATSDLRAGEGYEQYF. In nucleotides, the CDR3 is TGTGCCACCAGTGATTTGCGGGCGGGAGAGGGGTACGAGCAGTACTTC.

Comment on this clonotype: A much larger clone sits a single nucleotide away, making a read error possible. The chain combines TRBV12-3 or TRBV12-4 with TRBJ2-7; D is unresolved. Trimming removed 4 bases at V and 0 bases at J, with 10 bases between. The CDR3 is 14 residues long. CDR3 DNA: TGTGCCAGCAGTTGCGCCCGGAGCTCCTACGAGCAGTACTTC. Its translation is CASSCARSSYEQYF.

The sample holds many counts of this clonotype. This chain uses TRBV24-1 with TRBJ2-5; D is unclear. V was shortened by 2 bases and J by 5 bases, with 5 bases between the two germline ends. CDR3 length: 12 residues. Germline V gene lookup returns CDR1 KGHDR and CDR2 SFDVKD. As DNA, the CDR3 is TGTGCCACCAGTGATTCGAGGGAGACCCAGTACTTC. Translated, it gives CATSDSRETQYF.

The chain recombines TRBV20-1 with TRBJ1-2, with 8 positions matching TRBD1. V shed 5 bases, J shed 2 bases, and the junction held 7 bases outside the gene matches. CDR3 length equals 14 residues. Germline V lookup: CDR1 DFQATT, CDR2 SNEGSKA (reference sequence). The CDR3 nucleotides read TGCAGTGCTGGTCCGACAGGGGAAAACTATGGCTACACCTTC. It translates to CSAGPTGENYGYTF.

The chain combines TRBV7-9 with TRBJ2-7, with D maybe TRBD1 (6 bases). Germline V gene data show CDR1 as SEHNR and CDR2 as FQNEAQ (reference sequence). Trimming cost V 5 bases and J 0 bases, with 14 bases left between them. This CDR3 is 15 amino acids long. This chain's CDR3 is CASSRRQVLSYEQYF. DNA for the CDR3: TGTGCCAGCAGCCGACGACAGGTGCTCTCCTACGAGCAGTACTTC.

For this clonotype: Germline is not matched at one junction end, which may reflect a read error. The V and J genes are TRBV29-1 and TRBJ1-2; no firm D call. CDR1 SQVTM and CDR2 ANQGSEA come from the germline V gene. The CDR3 totals 11 residues. The CDR3 coding sequence is TGCAGCGTCTTGGACCCGTATGGCTCCACCTTC. As protein: CSVLDPYGSTF.

This chain connects TRBV9 to TRBJ2-1, with D perhaps matching TRBD1 or TRBD2 (5 bases each). The CDR3 runs 16 residues. The V end lost 4 bases, the J end lost 10 bases, and 24 bases lay between the germline ends. Germline V gene lookup returns CDR1 SGDLS and CDR2 YYNGEE. Here the CDR3 reads CASSTTSSLGVSEQFF. Here the CDR3 DNA reads TGTGCCAGCAGCACTACCTCTAGCTTGGGGGTTTCCGAGCAGTTCTTC. The entire variable domain, with the rest obtained from reference TRBV9 and TRBJ2-1, is as follows: DSGVTQTPKHLITATGQRVTLRCSPRSGDLSVYWYQQSLDQGLQFLIQYYNGEERAKGNILERFSAQQFPDLHSELNLSSLELGDSALYFCASSTTSSLGVSEQFFGPGTRLTVL.

This clonotype was observed a handful of times. The chain carries TRBV7-3 and TRBJ2-1, with 9 bases lining up with TRBD2. The CDR3 is 15 amino acids. Trimming took 2 bases from V and 8 from J; bases not matched to a gene: 7. In germline, CDR1 is SGHTA, CDR2 FQGTGA. The CDR3 nucleotides are TGTGCCAGCAGCTTACTAGCGGGGATCCGGGATGAGCAGTTCTTC. Its protein product is CASSLLAGIRDEQFF.

This chain joins TRBV5-5 and TRBJ1-2, with a tentative D call TRBD1 (5 bases). V dropped 1 base and J dropped 6 bases, with 16 bases sitting between them. In germline, CDR1 is SGHKS, CDR2 YYEKEE (reference sequence). The CDR3 sequence is 15 residues long. This CDR3 reads CASSLFTGTVDGYTF. The CDR3 region has the DNA TGTGCCAGCAGCTTGTTTACCGGGACGGTAGATGGCTACACCTTC. The full variable domain, in which reference TRBV5-5 and TRBJ1-2 provide the parts outside the CDR3, is DAGVTQSPTHLIKTRGQQVTLRCSPISGHKSVSWYQQVLGQGPQFIFQYYEKEERGRGNFPDRFSARQFPNYSSELNVNALLLGDSALYLCASSLFTGTVDGYTFGSGTRLTVV.

The chain uses TRBV5-6 and TRBJ1-2, with D maybe TRBD1 (6 bases). CDR3 length: 15 amino acids. Germline lookup yields CDR1 SGHDT and CDR2 YYEEEE. The V and J ends lost 4 bases and 6 bases respectively, with 19 bases between them. The DNA for the CDR3 is TGTGCCAGCAGCACCACGTGGGGGGGCGCGGATGGCTACACCTTC. It specifies CASSTTWGGADGYTF.

The V and J genes are TRBV30 and TRBJ2-5; perhaps TRBD2 as D (6 bases). Germline values: CDR1 GTSNPN, CDR2 SVGIG (reference sequence). With 0 bases removed from V and 5 bases from J, the gap between germline ends came to 10 bases. The CDR3 covers 13 residues. CDR3 sequence: CAWSVGGLETQYF. Here the CDR3 DNA reads TGTGCCTGGAGTGTCGGGGGTTTGGAGACCCAGTACTTC.